The present TCR beta chain was sequenced within a study of blood T cell repertoires in COVID-19. On the study more broadly: Cohort 3 recovery required two negative PCRs, clearance, or symptom resolution. The study drew acute and convalescent COVID-19 samples from the United States, Italy and Spain. PBMCs, B-cell-depleted T cells, or T cells were the source of the cDNA or gDNA that made up the material.

CDR3 length equals 16 residues. Germline trimming cut 2 bases from V and 4 bases from J; bases unmatched to any gene: 7. Germline V gene sequence: CDR1 MDHEN, CDR2 SYDVKM. This clone turned up a few times. The protocol was immunoSEQ multiplex PCR, while the TCRdb copy is restricted to in-frame clones and leaves out a portion. Found here are 400,000 or so clones, more than 75% of them singletons; the top ten hold roughly 2%. The material sequenced was PBMCs or T cells enriched from blood (not recorded which). V gene TRBV28 combines with J gene TRBJ2-3; TRBD2 matches at 9 bases. The clonotype originates from a man aged 35-49 years in a cohort exposed to, infected with or recovered from COVID-19 (not recorded which). The CDR3 nucleotides are TGTGCCAGCAGTTTAGTCGTAGCGGGAGAGGCAGATACGCAGTATTTT. Protein sequence: CASSLVVAGEADTQYF.